These 11 T cell receptor beta chains originate from one sample sequenced in a study of blood T cell repertoires in COVID-19. Data came from immunoSEQ multiplex PCR; TCRdb stores just in-frame clones and leaves some out. The table lists about 260,000 clones, 88% of them singletons. The sample consisted of PBMCs or T cells enriched from blood (not recorded which). These receptors all stem from a woman between 35 and 50 years old with acute COVID-19.

The genes are TRBV7-2 and TRBJ1-1; TRBD1 is a possible D gene (5 bases). Per the germline V gene, CDR1 is SGHTA and CDR2 is FQGNSA. The germline V and J ends were trimmed by 7 bases and 4 bases, with 16 bases remaining between them. The CDR3 is made up of 14 amino acids. This chain's CDR3 is CASKESGYTTEAFF. CDR3 sequence (DNA): TGTGCCAGCAAAGAATCAGGGTATACCACTGAAGCTTTCTTT. Full variable domain (missing parts from reference TRBV7-2 and TRBJ1-1): GAGVSQSPSNKVTEKGKDVELRCDPISGHTALYWYRQSLGQGLEFLIYFQGNSAPDKSGLPSDRFSAERTGGSVSTLTIQRTQQEDSAVYLCASKESGYTTEAFFGQGTRLTVV.

This sequence joins TRBV24-1 and TRBJ1-2; D ambiguous. CDR1 and CDR2 from the germline V gene are KGHDR and SFDVKD. V lost 1 base and J 5 bases, leaving 7 bases between the germline ends. CDR3 size: 13 residues. CDR3 protein: CATSDLSGYGYTF. CDR3 sequence (DNA): TGTGCCACCAGTGATTTATCCGGTTATGGCTACACCTTC.

The genes are TRBV6-2 or TRBV6-3 and TRBJ2-2; 7 nucleotides agree with TRBD2. The junction had 15 bases not matched to a gene; V was cut back by 2 bases and J by 6 bases. Germline-derived CDR1 and CDR2 are MNHEY and SVGEGT. The CDR3 has 18 residues. CDR3 sequence reads: CASSYTDSGGGESGELFF. CDR3 DNA sequence: TGTGCCAGCAGTTACACTGACTCGGGAGGTGGAGAATCCGGGGAGCTGTTTTTT.

V usage is TRBV6-6 and J usage is TRBJ1-5; 9 bases are a match to TRBD1. CDR3 size: 15 residues. V was pared by 7 bases and J by 5 bases, with 9 bases of the junction left unmatched. CDR1 is MNHNY and CDR2 is SVGAGI in the germline V gene (reference sequence). DNA for the CDR3: TGTGCCAGCAACACGCCGGGGACAGGGCATCAGCCCCAGCATTTT. Its translation: CASNTPGTGHQPQHF.

As concerns this clone: Other nucleotide sequences from this sample produce the same CDR3. The chain combines TRBV28 with TRBJ2-5; 9 bases line up with TRBD2. With 5 bases clipped from V and 3 bases from J, the junction kept 7 bases outside the gene matches. This CDR3 has 15 amino acids. The V gene's germline CDR1 is MDHEN and CDR2 SYDVKM. Here the CDR3 DNA reads TGTGCCAGCAGTCCAAGGGGACTAGCCGAAGAGACCCAGTACTTC. Translated: CASSPRGLAEETQYF.

The chain recombines TRBV9 with TRBJ2-3; TRBD2 aligns across 11 bases. The J segment lost 5 bases and the V segment lost 3 bases, leaving 8 bases of the junction unmatched. The germline CDR1 and CDR2 sequences are SGDLS and YYNGEE. CDR3 length equals 16 residues. The CDR3 nucleotides are TGTGCCAGCAGCGCGTTAGCGGGAGGGCCTATAGATACGCAGTATTTT. Its translation: CASSALAGGPIDTQYF.

This sequence joins TRBV11-3 and TRBJ1-3; no clear D gene. This CDR3 contains 14 residues. V lost 11 bases and J lost 0, with 14 bases in between. Germline values: CDR1 SGHNT, CDR2 YENEEA. Here the CDR3 DNA reads TGTGCCTCCTCCGAGGCCACCTCTGGAAACACCATATATTTT. Its protein product is CASSEATSGNTIYF.

The chain employs TRBV30 and TRBJ1-1, with TRBD1 matching 9 bases. With V trimmed by 2 bases and J by 4 bases, 2 bases remained unmatched. CDR1 GTSNPN and CDR2 SVGIG come from the germline V gene (reference sequence). This CDR3 region has 13 residues. For the CDR3, the DNA is TGTGCCTGGAGTAGGACAGGGGTCACTGAAGCTTTCTTT. Protein: CAWSRTGVTEAFF.

This chain links TRBV18 with TRBJ2-1; TRBD2 aligns across 11 bases. This CDR3 is built from 15 residues. With 3 bases clipped from V and 4 bases from J, the junction kept 2 bases outside the gene matches. The V gene's germline CDR1 is KGHSH and CDR2 LQKENI. CDR3 in DNA: TGTGCCAGCTCACCGGGACTAGCGGAGTACAATGAGCAGTTCTTC. As protein: CASSPGLAEYNEQFF. The entire variable domain, with the rest obtained from reference TRBV18 and TRBJ2-1, is as follows: NAGVMQNPRHLVRRRGQEARLRCSPMKGHSHVYWYRQLPEEGLKFMVYLQKENIIDESGMPKERFSAEFPKEGPSILRIQQVVRGDSAAYFCASSPGLAEYNEQFFGPGTRLTVL.

V usage is TRBV27 and J usage is TRBJ2-1; 8 bases align to TRBD2. The V gene's germline CDR1 is MNHEY and CDR2 SMNVEV (reference sequence). V gave up 2 bases and J gave up 2 bases; unmatched junction bases: 5. The CDR3 has 16 residues. The CDR3 here is CASSLRAGGPYNEQFF. CDR3 in DNA: TGTGCCAGCAGTTTAAGGGCGGGAGGTCCCTACAATGAGCAGTTCTTC.

V gene TRBV5-1 combines with J gene TRBJ2-3; D gene uncertain. V was pared by 5 bases and J by 0 bases, with 7 bases between. CDR3 length: 13 amino acids. From germline, CDR1 is SGHRS and CDR2 YFSETQ. The CDR3 loop reads CASSTASTDTQYF. The DNA for the CDR3 is TGCGCCAGCAGTACAGCTAGCACAGATACGCAGTATTTT.